This paragraph reports one T cell receptor beta chain. This table comes from immunoSEQ multiplex PCR, and its TCRdb copy is limited to in-frame clones, with some not included. The table has some 200,000 clones, approximately 75% seen once; the top ten hold about 10%. The record originates from a study of cytotoxic CD8 clonotypes in ibrutinib-treated CLL. After removal of 6 bases from V and 4 bases from J, the junction contained 5 bases not matched to a gene. Germline V gene lookup returns CDR1 SNHLY and CDR2 FYNNEI. The CDR3 has 14 residues. Sequences were derived from PBMCs, sampled after 12 months of ibrutinib treatment. The receptor was isolated from a human donor with chronic lymphocytic leukemia. The V and J genes are TRBV2 and TRBJ2-7; 11 nucleotides line up with TRBD2. Here the CDR3 DNA reads TGTGCCAGCAGCCTACTAGCGGGAGCATACGAGCAGTACTTC. It yields the protein CASSLLAGAYEQYF.